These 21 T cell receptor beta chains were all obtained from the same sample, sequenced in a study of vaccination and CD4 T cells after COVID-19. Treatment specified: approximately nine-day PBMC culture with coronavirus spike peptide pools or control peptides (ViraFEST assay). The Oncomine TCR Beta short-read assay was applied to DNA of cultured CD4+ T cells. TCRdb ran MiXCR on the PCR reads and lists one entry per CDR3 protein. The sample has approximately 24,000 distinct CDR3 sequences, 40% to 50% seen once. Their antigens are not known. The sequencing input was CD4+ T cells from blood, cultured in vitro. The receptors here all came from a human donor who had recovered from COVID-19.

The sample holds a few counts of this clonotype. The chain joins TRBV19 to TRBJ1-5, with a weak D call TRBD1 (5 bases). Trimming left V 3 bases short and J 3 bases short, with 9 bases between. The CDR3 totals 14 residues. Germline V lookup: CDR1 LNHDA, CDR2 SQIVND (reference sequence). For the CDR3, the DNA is TGTGCCAGTAGTATTCCAGGGATCAATCAGCCCCAGCATTTT. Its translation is CASSIPGINQPQHF. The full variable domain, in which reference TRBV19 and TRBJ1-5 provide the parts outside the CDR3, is DGGITQSPKYLFRKEGQNVTLSCEQNLNHDAMYWYRQDPGQGLRLIYYSQIVNDFQKGDIAEGYSVSREKKESFPLTVTSAQKNPTAFYLCASSIPGINQPQHFGDGTRLSIL.

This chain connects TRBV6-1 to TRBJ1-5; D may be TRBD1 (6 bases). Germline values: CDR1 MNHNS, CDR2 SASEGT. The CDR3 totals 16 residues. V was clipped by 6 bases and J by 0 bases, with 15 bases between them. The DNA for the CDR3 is TGTGCCAGCAGCGGCGTGGGGGCTGTTAGCAATCAGCCCCAGCATTTT. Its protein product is CASSGVGAVSNQPQHF.

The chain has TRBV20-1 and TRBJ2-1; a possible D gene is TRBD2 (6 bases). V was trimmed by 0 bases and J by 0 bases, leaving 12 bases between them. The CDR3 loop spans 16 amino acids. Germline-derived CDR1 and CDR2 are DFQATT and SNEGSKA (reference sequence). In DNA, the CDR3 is TGCAGTGCTAGAGATCGAGTGACTAGCTCCTACAATGAGCAGTTCTTC. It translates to CSARDRVTSSYNEQFF.

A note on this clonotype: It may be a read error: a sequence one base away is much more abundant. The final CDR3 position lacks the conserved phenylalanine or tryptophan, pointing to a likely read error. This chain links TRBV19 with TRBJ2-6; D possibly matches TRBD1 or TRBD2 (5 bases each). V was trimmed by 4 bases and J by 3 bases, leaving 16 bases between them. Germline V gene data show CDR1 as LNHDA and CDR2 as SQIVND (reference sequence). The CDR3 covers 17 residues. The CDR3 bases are TGTGCCAGTAGTAAATCCTCGGGGCTTAGTGGGGCCAACGTCCTGACTTCC. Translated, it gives CASSKSSGLSGANVLTS.

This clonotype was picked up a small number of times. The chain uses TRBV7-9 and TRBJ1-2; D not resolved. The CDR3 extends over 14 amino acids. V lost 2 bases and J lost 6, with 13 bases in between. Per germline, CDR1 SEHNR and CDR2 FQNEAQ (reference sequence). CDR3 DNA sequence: TGTGCCAGCAGCTTATACGGAGGGTATGATGGCTACACCTTC. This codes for CASSLYGGYDGYTF. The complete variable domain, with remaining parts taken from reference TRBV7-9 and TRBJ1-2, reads DTGVSQNPRHKITKRGQNVTFRCDPISEHNRLYWYRQTLGQGPEFLTYFQNEAQLEKSRLLSDRFSAERPKGSFSTLEIQRTEQGDSAMYLCASSLYGGYDGYTFGSGTRLTVV.

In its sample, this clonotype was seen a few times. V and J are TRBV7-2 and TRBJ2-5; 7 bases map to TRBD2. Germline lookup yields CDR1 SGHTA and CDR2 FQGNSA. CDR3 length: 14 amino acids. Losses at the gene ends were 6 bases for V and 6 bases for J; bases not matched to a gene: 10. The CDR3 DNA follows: TGTGCCAGCAGTTCCCGCGGGAGCGCGAAGACCCAGTACTTC. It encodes CASSSRGSAKTQYF. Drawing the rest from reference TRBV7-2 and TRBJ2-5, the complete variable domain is GAGVSQSPSNKVTEKGKDVELRCDPISGHTALYWYRQSLGQGLEFLIYFQGNSAPDKSGLPSDRFSAERTGGSVSTLTIQRTQQEDSAVYLCASSSRGSAKTQYFGPGTRLLVL.

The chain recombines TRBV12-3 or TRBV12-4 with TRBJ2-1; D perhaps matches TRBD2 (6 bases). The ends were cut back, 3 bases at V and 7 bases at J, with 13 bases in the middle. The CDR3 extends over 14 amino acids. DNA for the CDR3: TGTGCCAGCAGTTTGCCCGGGACTCGAAATGAGCAGTTCTTC. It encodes CASSLPGTRNEQFF.

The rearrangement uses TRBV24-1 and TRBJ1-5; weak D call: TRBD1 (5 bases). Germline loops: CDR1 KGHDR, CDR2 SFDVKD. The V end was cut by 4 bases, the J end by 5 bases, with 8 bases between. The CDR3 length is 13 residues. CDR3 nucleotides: TGTGCCACCAGTGAGGGGGGGGATCAGCCCCAGCATTTT. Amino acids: CATSEGGDQPQHF.

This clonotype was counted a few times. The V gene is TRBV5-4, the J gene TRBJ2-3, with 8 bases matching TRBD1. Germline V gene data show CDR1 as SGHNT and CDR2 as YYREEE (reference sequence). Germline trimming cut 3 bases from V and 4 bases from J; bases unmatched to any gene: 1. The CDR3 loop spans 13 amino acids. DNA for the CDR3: TGTGCCAGCAGCTCGACAGGGGCAGATACGCAGTATTTT. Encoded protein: CASSSTGADTQYF.

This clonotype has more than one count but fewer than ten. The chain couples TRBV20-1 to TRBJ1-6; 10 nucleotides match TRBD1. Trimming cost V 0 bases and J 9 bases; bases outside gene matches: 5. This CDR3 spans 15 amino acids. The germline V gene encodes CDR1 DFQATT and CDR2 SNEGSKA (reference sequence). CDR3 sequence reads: CSARDGGQGLSPLHF. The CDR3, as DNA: TGCAGTGCTAGAGATGGGGGACAGGGGCTTTCACCCCTCCACTTT.

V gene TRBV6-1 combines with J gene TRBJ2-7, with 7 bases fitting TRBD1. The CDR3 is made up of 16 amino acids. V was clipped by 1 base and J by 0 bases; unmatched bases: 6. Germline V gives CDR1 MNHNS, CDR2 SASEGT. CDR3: CASSEEIGTASYEQYF. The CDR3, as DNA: TGTGCCAGCAGTGAAGAAATAGGGACAGCCTCCTACGAGCAGTACTTC.

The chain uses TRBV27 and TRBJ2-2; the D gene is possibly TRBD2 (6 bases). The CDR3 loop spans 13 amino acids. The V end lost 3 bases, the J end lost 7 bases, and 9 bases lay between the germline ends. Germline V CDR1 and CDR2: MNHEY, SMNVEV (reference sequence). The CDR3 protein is CASSFGGFGELFF. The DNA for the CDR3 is TGTGCCAGCAGTTTCGGGGGTTTCGGGGAGCTGTTTTTT.

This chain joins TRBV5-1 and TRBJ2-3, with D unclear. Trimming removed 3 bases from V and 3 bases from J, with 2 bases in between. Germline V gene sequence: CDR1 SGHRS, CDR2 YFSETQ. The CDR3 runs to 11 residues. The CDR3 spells CASSSTDTQYF. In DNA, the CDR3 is TGCGCCAGCAGCTCTACAGATACGCAGTATTTT.

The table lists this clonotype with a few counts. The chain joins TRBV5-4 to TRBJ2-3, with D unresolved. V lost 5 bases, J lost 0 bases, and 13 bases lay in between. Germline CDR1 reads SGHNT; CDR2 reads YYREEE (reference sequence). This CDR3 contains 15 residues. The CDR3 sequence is CASSYARRSTDTQYF. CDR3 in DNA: TGTGCCAGCAGTTACGCGCGGCGTAGCACAGATACGCAGTATTTT.

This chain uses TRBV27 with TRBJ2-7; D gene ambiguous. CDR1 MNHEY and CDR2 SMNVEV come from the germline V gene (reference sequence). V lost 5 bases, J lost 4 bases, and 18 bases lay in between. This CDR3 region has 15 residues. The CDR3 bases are TGTGCCAGCAGTCCAGACAACCTGCTCATGTACGAGCAGTACTTC. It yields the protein CASSPDNLLMYEQYF.

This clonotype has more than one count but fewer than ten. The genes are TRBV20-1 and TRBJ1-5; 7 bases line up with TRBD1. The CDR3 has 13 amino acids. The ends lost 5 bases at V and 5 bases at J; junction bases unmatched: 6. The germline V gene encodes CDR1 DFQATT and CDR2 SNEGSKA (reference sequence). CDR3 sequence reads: CSAGGTADQPQHF. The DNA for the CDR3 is TGCAGTGCTGGAGGGACAGCCGATCAGCCCCAGCATTTT.

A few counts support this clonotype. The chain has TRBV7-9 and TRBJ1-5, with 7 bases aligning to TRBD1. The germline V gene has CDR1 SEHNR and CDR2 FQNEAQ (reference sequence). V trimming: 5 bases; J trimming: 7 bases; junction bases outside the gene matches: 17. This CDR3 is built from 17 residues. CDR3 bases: TGTGCCAGCAGCCCCAATAGCGAGACAGGGACTAGCCAGCCCCAGCATTTT. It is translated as CASSPNSETGTSQPQHF.

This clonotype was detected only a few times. The CDR3: CASRPGQGSNYGYTF. CDR3 in DNA: TGTGCCAGCAGGCCGGGACAGGGGTCGAACTATGGCTACACCTTC. This chain joins TRBV12-3 or TRBV12-4 and TRBJ1-2, with TRBD1 matching 10 bases. This CDR3 spans 15 amino acids. The trim removed 6 bases at V and 2 bases at J, leaving 6 bases unmatched.

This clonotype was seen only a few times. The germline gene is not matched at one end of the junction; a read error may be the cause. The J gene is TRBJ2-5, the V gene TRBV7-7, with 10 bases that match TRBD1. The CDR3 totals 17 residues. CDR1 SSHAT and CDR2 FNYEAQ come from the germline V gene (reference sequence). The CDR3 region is CASSLGLGTGVQETQYF. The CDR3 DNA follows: TGTGCTAGCAGCTTAGGCTTGGGGACAGGGGTCCAAGAGACCCAGTACTTC.

CDR3 DNA sequence: TGTGCCAGCAGCCAAGAGGTTAGCGCAGATACGCAGTATTTT. Translated: CASSQEVSADTQYF. The chain carries TRBV4-2 and TRBJ2-3, with D perhaps TRBD2 (5 bases). V dropped 0 bases and J dropped 4 bases, with 8 bases sitting between them. CDR1 and CDR2 (germline): LGHNA, YNFKEQ. The CDR3 totals 14 residues.

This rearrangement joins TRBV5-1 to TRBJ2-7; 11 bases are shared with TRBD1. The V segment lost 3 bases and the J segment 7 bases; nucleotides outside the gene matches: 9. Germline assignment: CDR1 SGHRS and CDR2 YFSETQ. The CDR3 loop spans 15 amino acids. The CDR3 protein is CASSSQGQGAHEQYF. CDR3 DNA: TGCGCCAGCAGCTCCCAAGGACAGGGGGCGCATGAGCAGTACTTC.